This TCR beta chain was recovered during a study of early T cells in non-severe SARS-CoV-2 infection. At the level of the study: RNA in bulk from unsorted whole blood was sequenced, and chains were unpaired. Whole-study results and caveats: Clonotype matching in VDJdb favored anti-spike CD8 responses and did not capture private and CD4 specificities.

Each cDNA molecule carried a unique molecular identifier. TCRdb itself ran the 5' RACE reads through MiXCR, one entry per CDR3 protein. The table includes 29,000 or so distinct CDR3 sequences, roughly 5% detected once. Per germline, CDR1 LNHDA and CDR2 SQIVND (reference sequence). The length of the CDR3 is 15 residues. Trimming cost V 5 bases and J 5 bases, with 13 bases left between them. This clonotype was seen at least ten times. Its antigen is still unknown. The genes are TRBV19 and TRBJ1-6, with a possible D match to TRBD1 (5 bases). The sample was whole blood. This TCR derives from an adult who was a healthcare worker with PCR-confirmed SARS-CoV-2 infection or an uninfected control (not recorded which). CDR3 amino acids: CASSPGGTHNSPLHF. For the CDR3, the DNA is TGTGCCAGTAGTCCCGGGGGGACTCATAATTCACCCCTCCACTTT.